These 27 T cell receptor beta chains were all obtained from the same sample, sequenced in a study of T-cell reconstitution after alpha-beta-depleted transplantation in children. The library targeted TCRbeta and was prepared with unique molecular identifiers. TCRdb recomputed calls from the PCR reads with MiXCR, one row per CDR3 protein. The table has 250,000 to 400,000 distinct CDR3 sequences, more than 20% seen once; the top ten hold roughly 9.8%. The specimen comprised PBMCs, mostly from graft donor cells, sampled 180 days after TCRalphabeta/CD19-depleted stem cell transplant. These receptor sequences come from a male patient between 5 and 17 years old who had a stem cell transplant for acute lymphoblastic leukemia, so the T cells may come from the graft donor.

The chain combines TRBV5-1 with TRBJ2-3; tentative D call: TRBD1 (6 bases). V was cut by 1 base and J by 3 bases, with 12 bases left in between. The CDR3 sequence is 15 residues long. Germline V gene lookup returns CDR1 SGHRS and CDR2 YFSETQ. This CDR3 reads CASSLKGGVTDTQYF. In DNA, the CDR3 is TGCGCCAGCAGCTTGAAAGGGGGAGTGACAGATACGCAGTATTTT. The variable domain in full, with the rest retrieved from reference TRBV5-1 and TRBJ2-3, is KAGVTQTPRYLIKTRGQQVTLSCSPISGHRSVSWYQQTPGQGLQFLFEYFSETQRNKGNFPGRFSGRQFSNSRSEMNVSTLELGDSALYLCASSLKGGVTDTQYFGPGTRLTVL.

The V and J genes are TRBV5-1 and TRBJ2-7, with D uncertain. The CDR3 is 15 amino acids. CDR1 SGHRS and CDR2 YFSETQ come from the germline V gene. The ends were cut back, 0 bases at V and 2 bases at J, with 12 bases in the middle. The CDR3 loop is CASSLDWADPYEQYF. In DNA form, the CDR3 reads TGCGCCAGCAGCTTGGACTGGGCGGATCCCTACGAGCAGTACTTC. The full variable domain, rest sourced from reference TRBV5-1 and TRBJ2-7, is KAGVTQTPRYLIKTRGQQVTLSCSPISGHRSVSWYQQTPGQGLQFLFEYFSETQRNKGNFPGRFSGRQFSNSRSEMNVSTLELGDSALYLCASSLDWADPYEQYFGPGTRLTVT.

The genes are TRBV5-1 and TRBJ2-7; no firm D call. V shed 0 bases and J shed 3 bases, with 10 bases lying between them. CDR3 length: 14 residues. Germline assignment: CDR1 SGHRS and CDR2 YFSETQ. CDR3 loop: CASSLEVHNYEQYF. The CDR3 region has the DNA TGCGCCAGCAGCTTGGAGGTCCACAACTACGAGCAGTACTTC.

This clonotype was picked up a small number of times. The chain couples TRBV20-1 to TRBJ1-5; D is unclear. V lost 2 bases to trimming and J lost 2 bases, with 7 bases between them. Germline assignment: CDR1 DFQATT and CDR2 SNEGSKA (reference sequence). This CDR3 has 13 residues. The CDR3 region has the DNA TGCAGTGCTAGACCCCTGGGCAATCAGCCCCAGCATTTT. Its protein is CSARPLGNQPQHF.

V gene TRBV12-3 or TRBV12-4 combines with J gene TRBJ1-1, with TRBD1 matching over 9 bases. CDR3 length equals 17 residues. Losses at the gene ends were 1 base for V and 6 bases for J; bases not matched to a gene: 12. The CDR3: CASSLGYHRGRVAEAFF. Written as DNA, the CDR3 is TGTGCCAGCAGTTTAGGATATCACAGGGGGCGAGTTGCTGAAGCTTTCTTT.

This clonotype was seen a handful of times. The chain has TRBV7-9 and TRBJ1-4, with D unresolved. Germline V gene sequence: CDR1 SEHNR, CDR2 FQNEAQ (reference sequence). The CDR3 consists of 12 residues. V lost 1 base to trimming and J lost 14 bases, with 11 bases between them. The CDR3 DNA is TGTGCCAGCAGCTTAGAGATACGGGATCTGTTTTTT. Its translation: CASSLEIRDLFF.

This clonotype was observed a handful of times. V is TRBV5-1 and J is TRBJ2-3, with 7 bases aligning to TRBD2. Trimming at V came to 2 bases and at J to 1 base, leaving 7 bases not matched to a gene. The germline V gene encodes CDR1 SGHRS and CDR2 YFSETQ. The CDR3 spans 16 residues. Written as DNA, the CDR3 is TGCGCCAGCAGCTTCAAGATTACTAGCGGCACAGATACGCAGTATTTT. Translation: CASSFKITSGTDTQYF.

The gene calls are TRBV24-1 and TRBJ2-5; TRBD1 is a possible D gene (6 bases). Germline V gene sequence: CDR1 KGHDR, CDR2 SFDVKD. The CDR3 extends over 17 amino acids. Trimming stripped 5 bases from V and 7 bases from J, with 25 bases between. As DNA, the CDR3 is TGTGCCACCAGTGGGGGCCCTCTTACAGGGAACTCTGGGACCCAGTACTTC. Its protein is CATSGGPLTGNSGTQYF.

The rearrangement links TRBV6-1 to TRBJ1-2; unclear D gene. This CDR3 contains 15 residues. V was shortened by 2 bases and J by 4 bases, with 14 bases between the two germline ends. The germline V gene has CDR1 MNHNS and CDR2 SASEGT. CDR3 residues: CASSELEGGSYGYTF. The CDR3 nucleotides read TGTGCCAGCAGTGAATTGGAGGGTGGAAGCTATGGCTACACCTTC.

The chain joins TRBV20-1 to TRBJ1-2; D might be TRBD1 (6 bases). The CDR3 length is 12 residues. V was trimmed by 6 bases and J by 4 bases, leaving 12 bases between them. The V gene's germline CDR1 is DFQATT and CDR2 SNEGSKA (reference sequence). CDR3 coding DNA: TGCAGTGCCCCCCAGGGGAGCTATGGCTACACCTTC. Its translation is CSAPQGSYGYTF.

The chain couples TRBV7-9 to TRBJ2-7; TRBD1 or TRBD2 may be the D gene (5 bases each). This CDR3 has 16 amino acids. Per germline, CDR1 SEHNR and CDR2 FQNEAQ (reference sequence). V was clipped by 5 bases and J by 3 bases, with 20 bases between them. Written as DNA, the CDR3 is TGTGCCAGCAGCATAAACCTCCGGGACGGAAGCTACGAGCAGTACTTC. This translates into CASSINLRDGSYEQYF. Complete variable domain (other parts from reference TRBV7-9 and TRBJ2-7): DTGVSQNPRHKITKRGQNVTFRCDPISEHNRLYWYRQTLGQGPEFLTYFQNEAQLEKSRLLSDRFSAERPKGSFSTLEIQRTEQGDSAMYLCASSINLRDGSYEQYFGPGTRLTVT.

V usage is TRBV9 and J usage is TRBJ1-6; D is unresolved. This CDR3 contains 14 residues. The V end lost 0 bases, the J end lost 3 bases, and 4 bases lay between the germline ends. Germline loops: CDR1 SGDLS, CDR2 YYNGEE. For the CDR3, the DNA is TGTGCCAGCAGCGTAGGCTTCTATAATTCACCCCTCCACTTT. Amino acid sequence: CASSVGFYNSPLHF.

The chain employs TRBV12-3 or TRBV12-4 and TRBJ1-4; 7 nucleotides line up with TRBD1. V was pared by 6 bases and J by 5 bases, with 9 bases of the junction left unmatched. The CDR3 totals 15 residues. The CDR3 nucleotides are TGTGCCAGCAGCCGAGGGGGCAGGCGAAATGAAAAACTGTTTTTT. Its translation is CASSRGGRRNEKLFF.

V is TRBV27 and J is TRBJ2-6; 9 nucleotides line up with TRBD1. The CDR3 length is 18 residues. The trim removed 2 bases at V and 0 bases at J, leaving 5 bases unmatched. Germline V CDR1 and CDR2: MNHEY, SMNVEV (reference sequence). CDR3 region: CASSLNPGQGSGANVLTF. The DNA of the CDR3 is TGTGCCAGCAGTTTAAATCCGGGACAGGGCTCTGGGGCCAACGTCCTGACTTTC.

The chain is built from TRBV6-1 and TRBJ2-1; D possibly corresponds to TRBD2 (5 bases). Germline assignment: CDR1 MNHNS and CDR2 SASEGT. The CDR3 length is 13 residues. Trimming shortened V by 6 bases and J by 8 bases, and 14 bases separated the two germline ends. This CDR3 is CASRREWTDEQFF. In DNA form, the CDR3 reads TGTGCCAGCAGGAGGGAATGGACCGATGAGCAGTTCTTC.

In DNA form, the CDR3 reads TGTGCCAGCAGTTTAGCGAGGGTGGCTAGCACGTACGAGCAGTACTTC. Translated, it gives CASSLARVASTYEQYF. The V gene is TRBV12-3 or TRBV12-4, the J gene TRBJ2-7, with a weak D call TRBD2 (5 bases). This CDR3 comprises 16 residues. Trimming removed 0 bases from V and 4 bases from J, with 16 bases in between.

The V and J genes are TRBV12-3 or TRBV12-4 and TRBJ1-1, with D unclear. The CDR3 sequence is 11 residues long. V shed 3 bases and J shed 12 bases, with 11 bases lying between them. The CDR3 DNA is TGTGCCAGCAGTTTCTCTAGGGTGACTTTCTTT. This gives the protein CASSFSRVTFF.

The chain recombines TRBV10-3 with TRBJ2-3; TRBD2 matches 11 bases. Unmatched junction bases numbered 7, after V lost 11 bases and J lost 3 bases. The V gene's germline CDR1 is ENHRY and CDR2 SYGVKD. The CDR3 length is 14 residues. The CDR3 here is CAVLGTSGTDTQYF. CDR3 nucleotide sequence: TGTGCCGTTCTAGGGACTAGCGGTACAGATACGCAGTATTTT.

The CDR3 region is CASSQTGAGEQYF. The CDR3 nucleotides are TGCGCCAGCAGCCAAACAGGGGCGGGCGAGCAGTACTTC. The chain links TRBV4-1 to TRBJ2-7; TRBD1 matches at 7 bases. Germline V gene sequence: CDR1 MGHRA, CDR2 YSYEKL. J was trimmed by 6 bases and V by 2 bases; bases with no gene match: 4. The CDR3 sequence is 13 residues long.

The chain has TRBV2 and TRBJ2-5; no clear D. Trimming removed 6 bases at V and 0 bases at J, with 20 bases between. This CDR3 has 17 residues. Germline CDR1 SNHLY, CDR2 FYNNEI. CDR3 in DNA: TGTGCCAGCAGCGCGTGGCCAGGATGGGGATACCAAGAGACCCAGTACTTC. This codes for CASSAWPGWGYQETQYF.

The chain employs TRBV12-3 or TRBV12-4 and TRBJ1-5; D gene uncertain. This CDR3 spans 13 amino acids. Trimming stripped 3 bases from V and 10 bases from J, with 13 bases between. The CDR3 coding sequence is TGTGCCAGCAGTTTGAGCACGCGCGCACCCCAGCATTTT. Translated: CASSLSTRAPQHF.

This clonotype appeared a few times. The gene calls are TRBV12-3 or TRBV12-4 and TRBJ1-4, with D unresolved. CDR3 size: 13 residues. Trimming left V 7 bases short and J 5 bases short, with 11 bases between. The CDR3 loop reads CASIKHPNEKLFF. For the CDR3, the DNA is TGTGCCAGCATCAAGCACCCGAATGAAAAACTGTTTTTT.

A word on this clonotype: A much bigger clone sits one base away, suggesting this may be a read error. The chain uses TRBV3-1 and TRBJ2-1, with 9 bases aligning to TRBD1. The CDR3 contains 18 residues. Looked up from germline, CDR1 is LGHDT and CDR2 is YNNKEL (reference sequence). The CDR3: CTSSLGTLTGGGKDEQFF. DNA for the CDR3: TGTACCAGCAGTTTGGGGACCCTGACAGGGGGAGGGAAAGATGAGCAGTTCTTC.

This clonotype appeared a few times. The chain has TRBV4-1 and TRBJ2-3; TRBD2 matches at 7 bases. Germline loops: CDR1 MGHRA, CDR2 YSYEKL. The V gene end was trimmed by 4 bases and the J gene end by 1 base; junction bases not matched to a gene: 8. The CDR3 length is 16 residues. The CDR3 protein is CASSLRREWGTDTQYF. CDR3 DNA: TGCGCCAGCAGCCTTAGGCGGGAGTGGGGCACAGATACGCAGTATTTT.

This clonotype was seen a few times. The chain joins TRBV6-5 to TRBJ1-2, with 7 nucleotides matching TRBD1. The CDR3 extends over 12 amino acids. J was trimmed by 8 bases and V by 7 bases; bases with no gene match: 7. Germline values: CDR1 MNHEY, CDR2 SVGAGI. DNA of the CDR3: TGTGCCAGCACCGCCGGGACAGAGGGCTACACCTTC. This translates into CASTAGTEGYTF.

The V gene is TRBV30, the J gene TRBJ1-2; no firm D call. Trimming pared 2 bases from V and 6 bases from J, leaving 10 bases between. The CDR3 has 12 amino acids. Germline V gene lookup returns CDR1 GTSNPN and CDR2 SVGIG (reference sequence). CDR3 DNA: TGTGCCTGGAGTACCCTTGGGGATGGCTACACCTTC. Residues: CAWSTLGDGYTF.

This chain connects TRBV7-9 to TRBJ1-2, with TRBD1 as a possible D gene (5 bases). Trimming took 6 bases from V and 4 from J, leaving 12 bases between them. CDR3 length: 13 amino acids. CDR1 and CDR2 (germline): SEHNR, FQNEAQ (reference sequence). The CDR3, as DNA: TGTGCCAGCAGTCCAGTTGGGACCTATGGCTACACCTTC. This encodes CASSPVGTYGYTF.